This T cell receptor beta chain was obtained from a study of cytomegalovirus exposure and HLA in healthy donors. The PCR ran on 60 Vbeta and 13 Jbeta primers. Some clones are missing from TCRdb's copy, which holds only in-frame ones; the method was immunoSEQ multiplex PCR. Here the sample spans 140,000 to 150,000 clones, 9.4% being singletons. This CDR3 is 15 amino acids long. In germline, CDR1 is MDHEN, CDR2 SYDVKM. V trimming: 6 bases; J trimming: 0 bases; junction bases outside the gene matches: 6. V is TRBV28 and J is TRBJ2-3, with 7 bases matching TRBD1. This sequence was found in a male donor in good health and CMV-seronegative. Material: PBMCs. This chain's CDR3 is CASSYGTASTDTQYF. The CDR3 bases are TGTGCCAGCAGCTACGGGACAGCTAGCACAGATACGCAGTATTTT.